This T cell receptor beta chain appears in the sequencing data of a study of blood T cell repertoires in COVID-19. Across the whole study: Material from acute and convalescent COVID-19 was sourced from the United States, Italy and Spain. From T cells, B-cell-depleted T cells, or PBMCs came the material, which was cDNA or gDNA.

Authors' data handling: Scientists estimated how many nucleated cells there were by amplifying reference gene primers. Profiled with immunoSEQ multiplex PCR; TCRdb holds only in-frame clones, not every one. The DNA gave D and trimming, while V, J and clone size come from that table. The data show fewer than 30,000 clones, with roughly 84% seen just once and approximately 8% held by the top ten. The CDR3 loop spans 19 amino acids. V shed 1 base, J shed 1 base, and the junction held 12 bases outside the gene matches. Germline V gene data show CDR1 as MGHRA and CDR2 as YSYEKL. The clonotype originates from a man aged 50-60 years with active COVID-19. The gene calls are TRBV4-1 and TRBJ2-5, with 10 bases aligning to TRBD2. The sequenced material came from peripheral blood. Written as DNA, the CDR3 is TGCGCCAGCAGCCAAGTCCTCCTACTAGCGGGACGATCCCAAGAGACCCAGTACTTC. Translated: CASSQVLLLAGRSQETQYF.